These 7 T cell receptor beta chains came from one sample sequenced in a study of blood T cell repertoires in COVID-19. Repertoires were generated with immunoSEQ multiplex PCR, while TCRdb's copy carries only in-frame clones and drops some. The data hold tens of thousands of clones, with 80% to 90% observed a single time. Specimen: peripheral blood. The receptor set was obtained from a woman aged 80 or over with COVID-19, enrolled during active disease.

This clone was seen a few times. CDR3 region: CASSLSRGRGREQYF. CDR3 sequence (DNA): TGTGCCAGCAGTTTATCTAGGGGCAGGGGTCGCGAGCAGTACTTC. The chain joins TRBV27 to TRBJ2-7, with a tentative D call TRBD1 (6 bases). Per germline, CDR1 MNHEY and CDR2 SMNVEV (reference sequence). The CDR3 runs to 15 residues. Trimming took 0 bases from V and 6 from J, leaving 15 bases between them.

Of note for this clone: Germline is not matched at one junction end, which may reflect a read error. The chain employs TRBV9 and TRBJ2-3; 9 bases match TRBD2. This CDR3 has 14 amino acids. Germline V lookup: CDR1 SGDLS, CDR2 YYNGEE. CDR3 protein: CASSVAGVADTQYF. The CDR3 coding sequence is TGTGCCAGCAGTGTAGCGGGAGTCGCAGATACGCAGTATTTT.

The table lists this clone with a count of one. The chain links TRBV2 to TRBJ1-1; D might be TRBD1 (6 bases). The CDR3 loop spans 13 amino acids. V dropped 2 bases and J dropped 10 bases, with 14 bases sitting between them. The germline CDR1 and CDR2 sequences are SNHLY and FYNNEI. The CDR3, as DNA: TGTGCCAGCAGTGAAACCCCAGGGGTGTTAGCTTTCTTT. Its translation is CASSETPGVLAFF.

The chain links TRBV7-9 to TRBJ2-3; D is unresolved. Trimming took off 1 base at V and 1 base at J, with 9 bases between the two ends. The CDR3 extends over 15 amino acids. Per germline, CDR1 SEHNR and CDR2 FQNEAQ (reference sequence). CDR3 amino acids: CASSLGALRTDTQYF. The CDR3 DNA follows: TGTGCCAGCAGCTTAGGAGCATTACGCACAGATACGCAGTATTTT.

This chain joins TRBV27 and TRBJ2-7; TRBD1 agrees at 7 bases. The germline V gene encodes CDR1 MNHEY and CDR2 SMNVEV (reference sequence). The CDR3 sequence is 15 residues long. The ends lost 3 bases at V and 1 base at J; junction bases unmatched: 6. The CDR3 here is CASSFAPTGSYEQYF. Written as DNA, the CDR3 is TGTGCCAGCAGTTTCGCTCCGACAGGGTCCTACGAGCAGTACTTC.

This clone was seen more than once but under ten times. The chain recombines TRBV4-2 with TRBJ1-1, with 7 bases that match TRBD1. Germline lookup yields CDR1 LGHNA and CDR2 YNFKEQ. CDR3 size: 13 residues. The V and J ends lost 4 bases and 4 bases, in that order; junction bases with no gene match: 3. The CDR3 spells CASSLQGGTEAFF. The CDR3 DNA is TGTGCCAGCAGCCTCCAGGGGGGCACTGAAGCTTTCTTT.

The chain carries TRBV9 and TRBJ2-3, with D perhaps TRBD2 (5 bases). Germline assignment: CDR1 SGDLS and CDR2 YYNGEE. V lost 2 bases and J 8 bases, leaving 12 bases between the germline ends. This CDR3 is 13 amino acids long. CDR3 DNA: TGTGCCAGCAGCGTTCAGGACTCGGTTACGCAGTATTTT. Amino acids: CASSVQDSVTQYF.